This T cell receptor (beta chain) was documented in a study of blood T cell repertoires in COVID-19 (dated by TCRdb to 2020 to 2021). For context, the study as a whole: The collaborator samples originated in the United States, Italy and Spain and spanned the acute and convalescent phases of COVID-19. The prospective study material was composed of cDNA or gDNA derived from T cells, B-cell-depleted T cells, or PBMCs. A de-identified subject ID, COVID-19 status, age in years and sex were almost always included in the sample metadata. Samples were obtained from the ongoing ImmuneRACE study (first 160 participants) and from over a thousand subjects provided by 6 global collaborators. The repertoires were released in a freely available public database intended as a resource for research on the immune response to SARS-CoV-2. The dataset comprised deeply sampled blood TCRbeta repertoires from subjects exposed to, actively infected with, or recovered from COVID-19. HLA class I and class II types, where available, came from metadata supplied by the sample provider rather than from assay-based typing. Overall study outcomes, separate from this receptor: The amount of clinical and demographic metadata varied by source and participant and was provided uncurated.

Turning to this clone: Its antigen is unknown. Within one base of it there is no much larger clone, and no base qualities were kept.

Collaborating institutions collected whole blood in K2EDTA tubes following their own protocols. Collaborator samples were shipped for TCRbeta analysis as frozen whole blood, isolated PBMCs, or DNA extracted from either sample type. V is reduced by 1 base and J by 10 bases, leaving a spacing of 13 bases between them. Reading from cysteine to phenylalanine, the CDR3 counts 13 amino acids. Just the 39-base CDR3 DNA is kept, in frame starting at base 1. The germline V gene provides CDR1 SGHTA and CDR2 FQGNSA. TCRbeta CDR3 regions were amplified from genomic DNA by means of the immunoSEQ Assay, a bias-controlled multiplex PCR. The authors processed their data as follows. Within the assay, amplification of reference gene primers was used to estimate how many nucleated cells each sample contained. Sequence reads were collapsed and filtered to measure the absolute abundance of every unique TCRbeta CDR3 rearrangement. For each sample, productive Simpson clonality was calculated as the square root of Simpson's diversity index across productive rearrangements. TCRdb re-hosts the immuneACCESS table, in-frame sequences only. Its copies lack some clones; in the studies checked, an unresolved V gene accounts for under half of them, and the cause for the rest is not known. From that table come the V and J calls and clone size; the DNA was used to work out D and trimming. Here the sample has about 90,000 clones; roughly 72% occur a single time. Of the sample, roughly 6.6% falls within the top ten clones.

The specimen sequenced was peripheral blood. This TCR derives from a man in his 70s with acute or convalescent COVID-19. The chain is assembled from TRBV7-2 and TRBJ1-1, with no confident D gene call. The nucleotides are TGTGCCAGCAGCTTAGGGTTGGAAGGAGGAGCTTTCTTT. It encodes CASSLGLEGGAFF.